The next 2 T cell receptor beta chains were all read from a single sample in a study of T cells after somatic rescue of genetic block. Generated by immunoSEQ multiplex PCR, the TCRdb table keeps only in-frame clones and is missing some. The sample yields 70,000 to 85,000 clones, just over 90% seen once. Input material: peripheral blood mononuclear cells (PBMCs). Receptor source: a man between 25 and 39 years old.

The genes are TRBV10-3 and TRBJ2-3, with TRBD1 identical over 7 bases. V lost 2 bases, J lost 9 bases, and 2 bases stayed unmatched. CDR3 length equals 12 residues. Germline-derived CDR1 and CDR2 are ENHRY and SYGVKD. CDR3 sequence (DNA): TGTGCCATCAGTGAGGCCAGGGGGACGCAGTATTTT. It encodes CAISEARGTQYF.

The CDR3 loop is CASTSSAETQYF. DNA of the CDR3: TGTGCCAGCACATCCTCGGCGGAGACCCAGTACTTC. This sequence joins TRBV2 and TRBJ2-5; D remains ambiguous. Germline CDR1 and CDR2: SNHLY and FYNNEI. The V end was cut by 7 bases, the J end by 5 bases, with 11 bases between. The CDR3 sequence is 12 residues long.